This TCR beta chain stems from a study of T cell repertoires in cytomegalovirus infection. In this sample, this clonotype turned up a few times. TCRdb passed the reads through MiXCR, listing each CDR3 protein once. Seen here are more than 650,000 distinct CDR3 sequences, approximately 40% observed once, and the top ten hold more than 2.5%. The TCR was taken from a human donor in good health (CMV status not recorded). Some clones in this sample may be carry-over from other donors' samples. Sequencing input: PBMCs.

The chain's CDR3 is CASSLLLHTGVELFF. CDR3 bases: TGTGCCAGCAGCTTATTGCTCCACACAGGGGTGGAGCTGTTTTTT. The chain joins TRBV11-2 to TRBJ2-2; the match to TRBD1 covers 7 bases. Per the germline V gene, CDR1 is SGHAT and CDR2 is FQNNGV. The CDR3 spans 15 residues. V was pared by 2 bases and J by 10 bases, with 10 bases of the junction left unmatched.